This TCR beta chain is from a study of T cell responses to AZD1222 COVID-19 vaccine. Whole-study findings and limits: Clonal diversity was possibly underestimated; the donors were predominantly white British and more often female. Two AZD1222 doses significantly raised spike-specific TCR breadth and depth over controls. In the spike-specific TCR repertoire, nearly half reportedly target unmutated variant regions.

A note on this clone: The antigen is unknown.

Researchers grouped second doses given at about 4 or about 12 weeks into one pool. CDR1 is LGHDT, CDR2 YNNKEL, per germline (reference sequence). The CDR3 extends over 17 amino acids. V lost 0 bases and J 2 bases, leaving 16 bases between the germline ends. Here immunoSEQ multiplex PCR was the method, and the copy in TCRdb shows in-frame clones only, minus some. The table records approximately 200,000 clones, just over 90% of them present only once. The chain recombines TRBV3-1 (or the pseudogene TRBV3-2) with TRBJ2-5, with D possibly matching TRBD2 (6 bases). The starting material was peripheral blood, obtained 28 days after the second AZD1222 dose. The TCR was taken from an adult who received the AZD1222 COVID-19 vaccine. As DNA, the CDR3 is TGTGCCAGCAGCCAAGAGTTGGGCGGGGTGGGGCAAGAGACCCAGTACTTC. It yields the protein CASSQELGGVGQETQYF.